This T cell receptor (beta chain) was sequenced in a study of spatial heterogeneity in lung cancer. TCRdb re-derived calls from the 5' RACE reads in MiXCR, one entry per CDR3 protein. The repertoire holds roughly 91,000 distinct CDR3 sequences, with around 21% as singletons. V lost 7 bases, J lost 4 bases, and 3 bases stayed unmatched. The V gene's germline CDR1 is SNHLY and CDR2 FYNNEI. This CDR3 is built from 12 residues. Time point described: sample taken at primary tumor resection. Sequencing was performed on whole RNA extracted from tumor and nontumor lung tissue, or from frozen PBMC, and the material was left unsorted.

The sample here was PBMCs, taken at surgery. This chain joins TRBV2 and TRBJ2-5; 7 positions match TRBD2. The clonotype comes from a male donor with early-stage non-small cell lung cancer. In DNA form, the CDR3 reads TGTGCCAGCAAAGGCGGGGGAGAGACCCAGTACTTC. This sequence encodes CASKGGGETQYF.